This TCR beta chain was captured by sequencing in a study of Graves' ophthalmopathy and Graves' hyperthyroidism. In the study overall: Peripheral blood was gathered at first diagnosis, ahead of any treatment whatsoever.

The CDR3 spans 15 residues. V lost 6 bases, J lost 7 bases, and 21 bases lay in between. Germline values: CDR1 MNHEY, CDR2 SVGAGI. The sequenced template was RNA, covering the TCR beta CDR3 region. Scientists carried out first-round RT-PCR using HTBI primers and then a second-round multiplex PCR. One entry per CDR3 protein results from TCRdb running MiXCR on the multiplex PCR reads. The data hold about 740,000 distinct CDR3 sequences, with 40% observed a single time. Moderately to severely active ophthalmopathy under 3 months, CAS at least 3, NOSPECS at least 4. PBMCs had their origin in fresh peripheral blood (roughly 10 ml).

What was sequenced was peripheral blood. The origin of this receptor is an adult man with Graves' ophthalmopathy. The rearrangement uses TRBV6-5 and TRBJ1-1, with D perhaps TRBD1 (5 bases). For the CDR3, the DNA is TGTGCCAGCAGCCGGACCGCGTTGGGGCCGTATGAAGCTTTCTTT. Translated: CASSRTALGPYEAFF.